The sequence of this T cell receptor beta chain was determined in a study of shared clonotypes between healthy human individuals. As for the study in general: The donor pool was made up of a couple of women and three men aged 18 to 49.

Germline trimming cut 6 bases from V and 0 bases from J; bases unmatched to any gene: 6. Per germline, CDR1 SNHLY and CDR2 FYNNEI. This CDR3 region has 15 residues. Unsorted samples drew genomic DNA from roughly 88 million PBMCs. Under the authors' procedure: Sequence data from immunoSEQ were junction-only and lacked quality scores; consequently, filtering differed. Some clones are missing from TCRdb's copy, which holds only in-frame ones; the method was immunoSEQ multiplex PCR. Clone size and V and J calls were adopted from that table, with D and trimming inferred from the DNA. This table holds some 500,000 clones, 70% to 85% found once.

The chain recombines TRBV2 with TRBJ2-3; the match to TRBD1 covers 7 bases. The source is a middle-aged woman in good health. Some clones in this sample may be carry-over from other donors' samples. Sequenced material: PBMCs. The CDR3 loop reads CASSSDRASTDTQYF. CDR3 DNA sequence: TGTGCCAGCAGCTCTGACAGGGCTAGCACAGATACGCAGTATTTT.